Described below is a single T cell receptor (beta chain) sequence and its context. Its specificity is not known. The data were produced by immunoSEQ multiplex PCR, yet TCRdb's version contains in-frame clones alone and is incomplete. Of 20,000 to 25,000 clones in the sample, roughly nine tenths were seen once. The data derive from a study of T cells after posttransplantation cyclophosphamide. Study conclusions and caveats: Donor-recipient repertoire similarity was low at 1-2 months, rising over year one. Recipient CMV seropositivity and CMV reactivation strongly tracked TRB clonality.

A marrow graft followed busulfan-fludarabine conditioning, with cyclophosphamide on days +3 and +4. Source: PBMCs, taken after allogeneic stem cell transplant with posttransplant cyclophosphamide. The receptor was derived from a female patient in her 30s who received an allogeneic stem cell transplant from an unrelated donor, was CMV-positive, and had no GVHD. Certain T cells may be donor cells from the graft.

CDR3 in amino acids: CASTGAGEKLFF. CDR3 DNA: TGTGCCAGCACTGGGGCCGGGGAAAAACTGTTTTTT. V is TRBV27 and J is TRBJ1-4; a possible D gene is TRBD1 (5 bases). The CDR3 runs to 12 residues. Looked up from germline, CDR1 is MNHEY and CDR2 is SMNVEV (reference sequence). V was trimmed by 7 bases and J by 8 bases, leaving 11 bases between them.